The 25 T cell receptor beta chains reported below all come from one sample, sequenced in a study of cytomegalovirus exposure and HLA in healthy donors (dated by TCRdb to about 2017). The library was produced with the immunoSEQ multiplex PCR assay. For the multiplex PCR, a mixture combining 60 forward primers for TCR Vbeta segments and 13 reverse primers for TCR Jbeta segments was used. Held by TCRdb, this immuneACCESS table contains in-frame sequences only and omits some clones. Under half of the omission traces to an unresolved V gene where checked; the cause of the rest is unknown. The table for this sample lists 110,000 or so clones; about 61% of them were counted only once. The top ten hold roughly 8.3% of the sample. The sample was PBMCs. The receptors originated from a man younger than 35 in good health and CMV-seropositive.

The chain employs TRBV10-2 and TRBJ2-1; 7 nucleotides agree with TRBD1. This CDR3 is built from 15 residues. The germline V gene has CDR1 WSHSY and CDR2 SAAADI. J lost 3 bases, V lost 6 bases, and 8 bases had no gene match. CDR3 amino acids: CASRRTGILYNEQFF. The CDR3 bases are TGCGCCAGCAGGAGGACAGGCATCCTCTACAATGAGCAGTTCTTC.

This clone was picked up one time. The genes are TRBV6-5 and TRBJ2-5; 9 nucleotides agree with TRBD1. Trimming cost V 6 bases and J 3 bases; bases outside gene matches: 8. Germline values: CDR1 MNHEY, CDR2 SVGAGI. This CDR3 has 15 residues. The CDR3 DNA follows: TGTGCCAGCAGCCGAAACAGGGGGCCAAAAGAGACCCAGTACTTC. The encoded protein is CASSRNRGPKETQYF.

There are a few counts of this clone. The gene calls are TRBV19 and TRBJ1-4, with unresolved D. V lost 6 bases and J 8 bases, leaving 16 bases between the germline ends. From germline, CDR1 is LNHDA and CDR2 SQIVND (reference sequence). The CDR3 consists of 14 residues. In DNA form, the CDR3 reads TGTGCCAGTAGCGACGCGGGGTCGAGGGAAAAACTGTTTTTT. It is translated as CASSDAGSREKLFF.

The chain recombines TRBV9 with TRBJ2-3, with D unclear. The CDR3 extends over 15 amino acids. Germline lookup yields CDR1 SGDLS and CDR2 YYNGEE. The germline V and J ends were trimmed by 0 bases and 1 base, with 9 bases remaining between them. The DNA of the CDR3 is TGTGCCAGCAGCGTAGCTGACCGGGGCACAGATACGCAGTATTTT. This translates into CASSVADRGTDTQYF.

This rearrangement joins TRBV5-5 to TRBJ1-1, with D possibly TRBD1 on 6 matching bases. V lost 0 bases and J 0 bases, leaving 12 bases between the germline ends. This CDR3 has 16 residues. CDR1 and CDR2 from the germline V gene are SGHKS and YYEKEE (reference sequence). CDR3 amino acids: CASSLASGHLNTEAFF. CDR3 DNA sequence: TGTGCCAGCAGCTTGGCCTCGGGACATCTGAACACTGAAGCTTTCTTT.

The CDR3 coding sequence is TGTGCCAGCAGCCCGACTAGCGGGTCGGATACGCAGTATTTT. This translates into CASSPTSGSDTQYF. The V and J genes are TRBV7-7 and TRBJ2-3, with 10 bases identical to TRBD2. This CDR3 has 14 residues. After removal of 5 bases from V and 6 bases from J, the junction contained 5 bases not matched to a gene. CDR1 and CDR2 from the germline V gene are SSHAT and FNYEAQ (reference sequence).

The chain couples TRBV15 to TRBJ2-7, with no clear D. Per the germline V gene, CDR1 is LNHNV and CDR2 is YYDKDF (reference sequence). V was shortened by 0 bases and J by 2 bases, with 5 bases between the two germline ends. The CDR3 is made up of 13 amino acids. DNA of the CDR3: TGTGCCACCAGCAGAGATTCGGCCTACGAGCAGTACTTC. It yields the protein CATSRDSAYEQYF.

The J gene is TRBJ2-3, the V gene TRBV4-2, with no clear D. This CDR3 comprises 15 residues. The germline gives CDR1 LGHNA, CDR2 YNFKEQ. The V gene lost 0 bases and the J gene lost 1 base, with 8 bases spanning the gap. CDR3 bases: TGTGCCAGCAGCCAAGAGGAGTGGGGCACAGATACGCAGTATTTT. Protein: CASSQEEWGTDTQYF.

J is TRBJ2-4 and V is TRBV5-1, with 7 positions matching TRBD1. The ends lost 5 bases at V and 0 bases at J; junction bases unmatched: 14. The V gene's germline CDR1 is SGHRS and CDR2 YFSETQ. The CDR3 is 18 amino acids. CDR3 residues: CASSLGTDRTLAKNIQYF. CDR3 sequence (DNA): TGCGCCAGCAGTCTCGGGACAGACCGGACTCTAGCCAAAAACATTCAGTACTTC.

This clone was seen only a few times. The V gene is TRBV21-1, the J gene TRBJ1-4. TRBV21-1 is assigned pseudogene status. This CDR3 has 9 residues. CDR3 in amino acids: CASKCRVFF. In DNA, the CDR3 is TGTGCCAGCAAGTGTCGGGTGTTTTTT.

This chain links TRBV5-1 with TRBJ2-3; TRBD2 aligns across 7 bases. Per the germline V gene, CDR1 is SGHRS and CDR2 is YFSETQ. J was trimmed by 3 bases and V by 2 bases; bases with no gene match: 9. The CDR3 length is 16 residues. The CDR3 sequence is CASSFGLASGTDTQYF. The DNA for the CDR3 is TGCGCCAGCAGCTTTGGGTTGGCTAGCGGTACAGATACGCAGTATTTT.

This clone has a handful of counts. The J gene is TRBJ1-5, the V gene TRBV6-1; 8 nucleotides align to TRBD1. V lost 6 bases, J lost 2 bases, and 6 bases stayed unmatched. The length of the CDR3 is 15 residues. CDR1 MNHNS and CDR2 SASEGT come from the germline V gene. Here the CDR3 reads CASSAKTGGNQPQHF. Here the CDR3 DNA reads TGTGCCAGCAGCGCGAAGACAGGGGGCAATCAGCCCCAGCATTTT.

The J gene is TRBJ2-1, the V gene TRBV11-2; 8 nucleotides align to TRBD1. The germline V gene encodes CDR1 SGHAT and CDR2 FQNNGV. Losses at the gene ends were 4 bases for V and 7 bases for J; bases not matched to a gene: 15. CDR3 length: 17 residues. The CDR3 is CASSSLPGQVMGNEQFF. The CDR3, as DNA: TGTGCCAGCAGCTCACTACCGGGACAGGTAATGGGGAATGAGCAGTTCTTC.

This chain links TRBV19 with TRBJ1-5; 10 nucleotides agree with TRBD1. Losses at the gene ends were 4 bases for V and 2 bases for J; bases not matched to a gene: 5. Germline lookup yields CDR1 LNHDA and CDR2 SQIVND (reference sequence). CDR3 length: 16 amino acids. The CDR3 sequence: CASSNRGQGGNQPQHF. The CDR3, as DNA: TGTGCCAGTAGTAACCGCGGACAGGGGGGCAATCAGCCCCAGCATTTT.

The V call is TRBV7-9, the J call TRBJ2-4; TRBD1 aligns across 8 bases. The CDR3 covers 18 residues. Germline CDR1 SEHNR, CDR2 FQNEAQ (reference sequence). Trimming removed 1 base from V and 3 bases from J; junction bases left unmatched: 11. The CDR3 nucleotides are TGTGCCAGCAGCTTAGTCGCAGGCAGGGGGCTCGTCAAAAACATTCAGTACTTC. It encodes CASSLVAGRGLVKNIQYF. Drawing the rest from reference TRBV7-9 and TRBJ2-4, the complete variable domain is DTGVSQNPRHKITKRGQNVTFRCDPISEHNRLYWYRQTLGQGPEFLTYFQNEAQLEKSRLLSDRFSAERPKGSFSTLEIQRTEQGDSAMYLCASSLVAGRGLVKNIQYFGAGTRLSVL.

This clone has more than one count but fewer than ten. As DNA, the CDR3 is TGTGCCACCAGCAGAGTTGCGCCCAGCGGGGACTACGAGCAGTACTTC. Translation gives CATSRVAPSGDYEQYF. V and J are TRBV15 and TRBJ2-5, with 7 positions matching TRBD2. The J call is in doubt because the DNA end fits TRBJ2-7 better. CDR3 length: 16 residues. Germline V CDR1 and CDR2: LNHNV, YYDKDF (reference sequence).

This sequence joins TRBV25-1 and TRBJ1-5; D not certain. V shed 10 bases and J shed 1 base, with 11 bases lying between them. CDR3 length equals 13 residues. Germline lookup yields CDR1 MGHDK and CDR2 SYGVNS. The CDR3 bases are TGTGCCATCACAACCACAAGCAATCAGCCCCAGCATTTT. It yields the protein CAITTTSNQPQHF.

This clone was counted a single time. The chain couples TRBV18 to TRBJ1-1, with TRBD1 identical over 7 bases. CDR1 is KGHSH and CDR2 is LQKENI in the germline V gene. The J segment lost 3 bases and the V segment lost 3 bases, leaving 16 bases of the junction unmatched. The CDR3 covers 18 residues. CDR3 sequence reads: CASSPVLTGQAADTEAFF. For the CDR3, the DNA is TGTGCCAGCTCACCCGTCCTGACAGGGCAGGCGGCGGACACTGAAGCTTTCTTT.

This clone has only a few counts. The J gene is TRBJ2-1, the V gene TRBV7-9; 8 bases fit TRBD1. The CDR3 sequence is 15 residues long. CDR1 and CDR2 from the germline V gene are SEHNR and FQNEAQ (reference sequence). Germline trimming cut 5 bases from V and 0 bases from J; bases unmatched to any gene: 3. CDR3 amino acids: CASSRQGSSYNEQFF. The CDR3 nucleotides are TGTGCCAGCAGCCGACAGGGGAGCTCCTACAATGAGCAGTTCTTC. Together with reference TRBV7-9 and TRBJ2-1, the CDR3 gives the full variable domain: DTGVSQNPRHKITKRGQNVTFRCDPISEHNRLYWYRQTLGQGPEFLTYFQNEAQLEKSRLLSDRFSAERPKGSFSTLEIQRTEQGDSAMYLCASSRQGSSYNEQFFGPGTRLTVL.

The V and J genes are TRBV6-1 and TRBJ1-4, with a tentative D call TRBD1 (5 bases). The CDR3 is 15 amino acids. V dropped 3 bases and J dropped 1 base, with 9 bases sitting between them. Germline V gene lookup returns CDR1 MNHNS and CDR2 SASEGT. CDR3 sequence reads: CASSEQGLTNEKLFF. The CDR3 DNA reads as TGTGCCAGCAGTGAGCAGGGTCTAACTAATGAAAAACTGTTTTTT.

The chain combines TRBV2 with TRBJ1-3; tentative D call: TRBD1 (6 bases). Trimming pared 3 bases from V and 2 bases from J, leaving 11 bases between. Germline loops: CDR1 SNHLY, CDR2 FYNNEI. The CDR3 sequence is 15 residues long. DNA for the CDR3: TGTGCCAGCAGTGACCGGGGGGGCCCTGGAAACACCATATATTTT. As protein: CASSDRGGPGNTIYF.

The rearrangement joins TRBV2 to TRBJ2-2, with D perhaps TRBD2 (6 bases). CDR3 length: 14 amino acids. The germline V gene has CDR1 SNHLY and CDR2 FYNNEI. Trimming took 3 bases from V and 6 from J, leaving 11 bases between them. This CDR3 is CASSDPGDSGELFF. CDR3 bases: TGTGCCAGCAGTGACCCGGGAGACTCCGGGGAGCTGTTTTTT. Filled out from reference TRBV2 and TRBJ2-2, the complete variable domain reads EPEVTQTPSHQVTQMGQEVILRCVPISNHLYFYWYRQILGQKVEFLVSFYNNEISEKSEIFDDQFSVERPDGSNFTLKIRSTKLEDSAMYFCASSDPGDSGELFFGEGSRLTVL.

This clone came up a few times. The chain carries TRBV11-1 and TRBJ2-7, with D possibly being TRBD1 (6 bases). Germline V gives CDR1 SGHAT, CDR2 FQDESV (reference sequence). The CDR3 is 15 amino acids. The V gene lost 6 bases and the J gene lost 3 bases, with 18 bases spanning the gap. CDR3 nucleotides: TGTGCCAGCAGTTTTACTACAGGGCCCATCTACGAGCAGTACGTC. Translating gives CASSFTTGPIYEQYV.

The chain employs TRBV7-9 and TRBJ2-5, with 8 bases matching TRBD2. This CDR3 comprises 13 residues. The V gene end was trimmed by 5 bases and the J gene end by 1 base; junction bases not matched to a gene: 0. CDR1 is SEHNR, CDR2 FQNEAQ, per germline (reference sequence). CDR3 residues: CASSTSGQETQYF. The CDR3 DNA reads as TGTGCCAGCAGCACTAGCGGCCAAGAGACCCAGTACTTC.

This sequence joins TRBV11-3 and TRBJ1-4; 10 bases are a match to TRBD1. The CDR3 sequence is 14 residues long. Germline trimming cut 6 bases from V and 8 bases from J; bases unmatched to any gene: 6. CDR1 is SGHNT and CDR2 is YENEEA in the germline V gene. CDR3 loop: CASSRQGAQEKLFF. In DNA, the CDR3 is TGTGCCAGCAGTCGACAGGGGGCGCAGGAAAAACTGTTTTTT.